The clone carrying this TCR beta chain was observed many times. As yet, its antigen is unknown. The sample originates from a study of T-cell reconstitution after alpha-beta-depleted transplantation in children. Study-level points and caveats: Surviving thymic progenitors and recipient T cells were the source of high TCRbeta diversity at day 60 in some patients.

This CDR3 is 12 amino acids long. Germline loops: CDR1 DFQATT, CDR2 SNEGSKA (reference sequence). The ends were cut back, 3 bases at V and 4 bases at J, with 10 bases in the middle. Preparation of the TCRbeta library was carried out with unique molecular identifiers. MiXCR was run by TCRdb on the PCR reads, yielding one entry per CDR3 protein. Of over 15,000 distinct CDR3 sequences listed, 10% to 15% are singletons. Sequenced here: PBMCs, mostly from graft donor cells, sampled 60 days after TCRalphabeta/CD19-depleted stem cell transplant. The receptor was derived from a female patient aged 2 to 10 who had a stem cell transplant for congenital amegakaryocytic thrombocytopenia, so the T cells may come from the graft donor. The V gene is TRBV20-1, the J gene TRBJ2-7; D gene unclear. CDR3 sequence reads: CSASESVYEQYF. Written as DNA, the CDR3 is TGCAGTGCTAGTGAGAGCGTATACGAGCAGTACTTC.